Included here is one T cell receptor beta chain sequence, with context. Its antigen is not identified. Reverse transcribing all isolated RNA meant expressed TCRB transcripts were sequenced. Sequenced by immunoSEQ multiplex PCR; TCRdb stores in-frame clones only, minus some. The sample has 500,000 to 800,000 clones, 9.5% to 15% seen once. The authors sorted CD4+ naive, central memory, regulatory and stem cell-like memory cells via CD45RO/CCR7/CD25/CD127/CD95/CD27. The length of the CDR3 is 13 residues. Germline CDR1 and CDR2: SGHNT and YYREEE (reference sequence). V was trimmed by 3 bases and J by 1 base, leaving 7 bases between them. This record comes from a study of beta chain features in type 1 diabetes. Study-level results: The naive, central memory and Treg TCRB repertoires looked more alike in patients than they did in healthy donors. TCRB CDR3s were moderately but significantly shorter in Type 1 diabetes patients in all four CD4+ subsets.

This TCR was recovered from a man between 25 and 39 years old with type 1 diabetes. The genes are TRBV5-4 and TRBJ1-1, with D possibly matching TRBD1 (5 bases). The source material was naive CD4+ T cells from blood. The chain's CDR3 is CASSYDRNTEAFF. As DNA, the CDR3 is TGTGCCAGCAGCTATGACAGGAACACTGAAGCTTTCTTT.